This T cell receptor (beta chain) was observed in a study of shared clonotypes between healthy human individuals. Notes on the study in general: It was only blood that was sampled, and tissue repertoires likely differ.

A remark on this clone: Its antigen is unknown.

TCRdb keeps only in-frame clones here, not all; method: immunoSEQ multiplex PCR. The sample holds under 2.5 million clones; less than 95% are singletons and the top ten take around 0.4%. It was into CD45RA+ naive and CD45RA-negative memory subsets that the CD4+ cells were split. This CDR3 is built from 14 residues. After removal of 6 bases from V and 1 base from J, the junction contained 5 bases not matched to a gene. CDR1 and CDR2 from the germline V gene are SGHTA and FQGTGA. The chain joins TRBV7-3 to TRBJ1-1; 7 bases align to TRBD1. The sample comprised naive CD4+ T cells from PBMCs. Stated subset: CD45RA+ positively selected. This TCR was recovered from a man younger than 35 in good health. Some clones in this sample may be carry-over from other donors' samples. The CDR3 DNA follows: TGTGCCAGCAGTTCCGGGACAGAGAACACTGAAGCTTTCTTT. This sequence encodes CASSSGTENTEAFF.